Below, one TCR beta chain is given with its context. Authors' data handling: The assay estimated nucleated cells by amplifying reference gene primers. The table came from immunoSEQ multiplex PCR; TCRdb's copy has only in-frame clones and leaves some out. V and J calls and clone size are as listed in that table; D and trimming were resolved from the DNA. This sample has 180,000 or so clones, with approximately 85% found just once. The data derive from a study of blood T cell repertoires in COVID-19. Overall study context: Collection of acute and convalescent COVID-19 samples took place in the United States, Italy and Spain. PBMCs, B-cell-depleted T cells, or T cells were the source of the cDNA or gDNA that made up the material.

Trimming stripped 2 bases from V and 3 bases from J, with 11 bases between. Germline CDR1 reads MDHEN; CDR2 reads SYDVKM. This CDR3 comprises 14 residues. V is TRBV28 and J is TRBJ2-7; a weak D match, TRBD1 (5 bases). The origin of this receptor is a man aged 55 to 70 with acute or convalescent COVID-19. Sequencing was performed on peripheral blood. The CDR3, as DNA: TGTGCCAGCAGTTTACCAGGGCGTAGCTACGAGCAGTACTTC. Its translation is CASSLPGRSYEQYF.